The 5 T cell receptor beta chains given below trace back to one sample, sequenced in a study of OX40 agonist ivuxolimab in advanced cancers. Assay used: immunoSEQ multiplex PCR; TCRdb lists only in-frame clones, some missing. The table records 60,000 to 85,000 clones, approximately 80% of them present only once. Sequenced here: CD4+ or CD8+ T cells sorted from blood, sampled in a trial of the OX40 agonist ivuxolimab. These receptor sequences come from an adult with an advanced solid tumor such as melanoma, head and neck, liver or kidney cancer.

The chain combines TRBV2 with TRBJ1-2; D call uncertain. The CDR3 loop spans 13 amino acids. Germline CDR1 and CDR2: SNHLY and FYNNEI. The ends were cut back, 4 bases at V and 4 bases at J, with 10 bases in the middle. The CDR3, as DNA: TGTGCCAGCAGTGGGAGTGTCGGCTATGGCTACACCTTC. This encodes CASSGSVGYGYTF.

CDR3 amino acids: CASSSTSRTEQFF. For the CDR3, the DNA is TGCGCCAGCAGCTCGACTAGCAGGACTGAGCAGTTCTTC. The rearrangement uses TRBV5-1 and TRBJ2-1; TRBD2 aligns across 7 bases. The V gene's germline CDR1 is SGHRS and CDR2 YFSETQ. The trim removed 3 bases at V and 9 bases at J, leaving 6 bases unmatched. The CDR3 is 13 residues long. Together with reference TRBV5-1 and TRBJ2-1, the CDR3 gives the full variable domain: KAGVTQTPRYLIKTRGQQVTLSCSPISGHRSVSWYQQTPGQGLQFLFEYFSETQRNKGNFPGRFSGRQFSNSRSEMNVSTLELGDSALYLCASSSTSRTEQFFGPGTRLTVL.

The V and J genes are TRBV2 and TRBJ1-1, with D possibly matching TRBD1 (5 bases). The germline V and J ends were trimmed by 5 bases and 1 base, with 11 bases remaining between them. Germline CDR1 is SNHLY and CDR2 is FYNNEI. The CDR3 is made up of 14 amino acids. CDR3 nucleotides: TGTGCCAGCAGTCGGCAGGGCGAGAACACTGAAGCTTTCTTT. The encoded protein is CASSRQGENTEAFF.

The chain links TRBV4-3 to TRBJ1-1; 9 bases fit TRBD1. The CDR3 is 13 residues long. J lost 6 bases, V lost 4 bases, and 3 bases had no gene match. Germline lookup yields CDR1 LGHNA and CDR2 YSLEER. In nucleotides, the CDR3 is TGCGCCAGCAGCCGGGACAGGGAGGCTGAAGCTTTCTTT. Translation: CASSRDREAEAFF.

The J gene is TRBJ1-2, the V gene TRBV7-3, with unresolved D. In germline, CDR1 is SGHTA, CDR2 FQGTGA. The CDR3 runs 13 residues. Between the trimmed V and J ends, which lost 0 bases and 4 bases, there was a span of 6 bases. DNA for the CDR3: TGTGCCAGCAGCTTAACGGAGGGCTATGGCTACACCTTC. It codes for CASSLTEGYGYTF.